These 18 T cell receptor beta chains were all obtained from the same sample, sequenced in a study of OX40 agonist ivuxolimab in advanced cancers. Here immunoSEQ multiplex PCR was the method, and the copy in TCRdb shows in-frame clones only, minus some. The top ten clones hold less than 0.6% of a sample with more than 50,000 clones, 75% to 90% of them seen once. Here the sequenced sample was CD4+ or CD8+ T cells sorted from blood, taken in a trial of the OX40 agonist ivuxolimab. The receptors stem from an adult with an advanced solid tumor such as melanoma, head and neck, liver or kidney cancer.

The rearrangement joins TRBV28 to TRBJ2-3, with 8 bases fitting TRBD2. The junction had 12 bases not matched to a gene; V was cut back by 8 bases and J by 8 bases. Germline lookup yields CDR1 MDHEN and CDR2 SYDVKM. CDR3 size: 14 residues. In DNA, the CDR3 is TGTGCCAGCCAAGGCGGGGGGCCGGGGCGTACGCAGTATTTT. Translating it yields CASQGGGPGRTQYF.

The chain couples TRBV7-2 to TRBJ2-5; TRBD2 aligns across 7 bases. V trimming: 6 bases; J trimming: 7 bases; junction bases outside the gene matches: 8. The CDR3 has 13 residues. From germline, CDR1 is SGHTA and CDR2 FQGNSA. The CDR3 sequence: CASRALASGTQYF. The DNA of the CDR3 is TGTGCCAGCAGGGCACTAGCGAGTGGGACCCAGTACTTC.

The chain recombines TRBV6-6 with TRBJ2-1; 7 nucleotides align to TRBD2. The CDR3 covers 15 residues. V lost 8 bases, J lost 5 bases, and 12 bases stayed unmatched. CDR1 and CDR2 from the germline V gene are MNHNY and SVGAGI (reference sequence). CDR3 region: CASLFWGGKDNEQFF. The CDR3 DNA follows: TGTGCCAGCCTCTTTTGGGGGGGTAAGGACAATGAGCAGTTCTTC.

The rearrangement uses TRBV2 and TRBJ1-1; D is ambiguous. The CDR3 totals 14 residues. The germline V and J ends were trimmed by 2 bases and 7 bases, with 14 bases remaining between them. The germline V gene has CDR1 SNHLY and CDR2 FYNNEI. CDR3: CASSESIGYHEAFF. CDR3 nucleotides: TGTGCCAGCAGTGAATCTATAGGGTATCATGAAGCTTTCTTT.

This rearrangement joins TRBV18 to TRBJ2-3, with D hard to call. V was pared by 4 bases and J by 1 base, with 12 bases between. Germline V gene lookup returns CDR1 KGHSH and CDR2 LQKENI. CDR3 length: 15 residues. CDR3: CASSQDGSRTDTQYF. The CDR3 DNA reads TGTGCCAGCTCACAAGACGGCAGTCGCACAGATACGCAGTATTTT.

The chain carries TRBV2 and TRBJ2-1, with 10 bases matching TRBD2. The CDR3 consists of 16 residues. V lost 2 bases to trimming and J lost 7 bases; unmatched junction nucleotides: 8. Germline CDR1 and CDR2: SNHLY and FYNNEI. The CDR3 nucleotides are TGTGCCAGCAGTGAAAGCGGGGGGGGACTCAGAAATGAGCAGTTCTTC. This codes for CASSESGGGLRNEQFF.

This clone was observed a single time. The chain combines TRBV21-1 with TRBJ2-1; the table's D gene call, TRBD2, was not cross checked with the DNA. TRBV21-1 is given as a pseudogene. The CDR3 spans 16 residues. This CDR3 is CASSNSGLAGGYEQFF. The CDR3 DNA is TGTGCCAGCAGCAACTCCGGACTAGCGGGAGGTTATGAGCAGTTCTTC.

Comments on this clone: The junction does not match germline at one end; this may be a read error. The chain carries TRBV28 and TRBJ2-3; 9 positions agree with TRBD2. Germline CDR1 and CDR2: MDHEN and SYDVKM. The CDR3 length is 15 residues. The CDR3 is CASSLPGTSRDTQYF. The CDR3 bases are TGTGCCAGCAGTCTCCCCGGGACTAGCAGAGATACGCAGTATTTT.

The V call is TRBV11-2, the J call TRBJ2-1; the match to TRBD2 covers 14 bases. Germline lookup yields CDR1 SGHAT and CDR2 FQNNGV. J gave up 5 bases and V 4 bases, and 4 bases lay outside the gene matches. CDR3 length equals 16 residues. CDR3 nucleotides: TGTGCCAGCAGCTCCCGGACTAGCGGGAGGAACAATGAGCAGTTCTTC. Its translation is CASSSRTSGRNNEQFF.

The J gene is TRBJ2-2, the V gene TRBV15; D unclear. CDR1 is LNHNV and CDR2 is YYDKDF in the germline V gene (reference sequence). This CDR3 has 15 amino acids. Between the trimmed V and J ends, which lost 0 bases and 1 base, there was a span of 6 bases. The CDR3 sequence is CATSRDNRNTGELFF. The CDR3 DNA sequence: TGTGCCACCAGCAGAGACAATAGGAACACCGGGGAGCTGTTTTTT.

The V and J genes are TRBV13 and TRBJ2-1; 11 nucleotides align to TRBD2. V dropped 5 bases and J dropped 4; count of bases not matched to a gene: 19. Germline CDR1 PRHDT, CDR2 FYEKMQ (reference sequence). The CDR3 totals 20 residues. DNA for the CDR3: TGTGCCAGCAGCCCCACCCCCGGACGGACCACTAGCGGGAGTTACAATGAGCAGTTCTTC. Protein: CASSPTPGRTTSGSYNEQFF. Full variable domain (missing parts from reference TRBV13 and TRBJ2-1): AAGVIQSPRHLIKEKRETATLKCYPIPRHDTVYWYQQGPGQDPQFLISFYEKMQSDKGSIPDRFSAQQFSDYHSELNMSSLELGDSALYFCASSPTPGRTTSGSYNEQFFGPGTRLTVL.

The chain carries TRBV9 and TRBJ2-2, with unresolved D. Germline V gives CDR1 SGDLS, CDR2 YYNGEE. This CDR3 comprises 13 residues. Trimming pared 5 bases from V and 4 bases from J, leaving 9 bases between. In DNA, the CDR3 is TGTGCCAGCAGGCGAGGCCTCACCGGGGAGCTGTTTTTT. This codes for CASRRGLTGELFF.

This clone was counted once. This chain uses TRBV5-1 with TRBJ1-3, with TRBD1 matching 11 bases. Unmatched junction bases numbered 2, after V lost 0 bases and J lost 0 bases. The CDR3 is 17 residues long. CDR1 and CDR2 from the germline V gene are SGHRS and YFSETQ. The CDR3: CASSLAGTGGSGNTIYF. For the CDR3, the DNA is TGCGCCAGCAGCTTGGCCGGGACAGGGGGCTCTGGAAACACCATATATTTT.

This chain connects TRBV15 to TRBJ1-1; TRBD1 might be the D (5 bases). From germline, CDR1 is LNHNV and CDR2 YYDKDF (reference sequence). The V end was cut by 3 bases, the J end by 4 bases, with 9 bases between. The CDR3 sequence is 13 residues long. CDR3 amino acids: CATSRGGSTEAFF. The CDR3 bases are TGTGCCACCAGCAGGGGGGGGAGCACTGAAGCTTTCTTT.

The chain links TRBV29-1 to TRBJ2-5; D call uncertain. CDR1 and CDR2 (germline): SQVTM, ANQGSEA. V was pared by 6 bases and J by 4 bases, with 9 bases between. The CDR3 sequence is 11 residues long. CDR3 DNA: TGCAGCGTCAGCCCCCCAGAGACCCAGTACTTC. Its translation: CSVSPPETQYF.

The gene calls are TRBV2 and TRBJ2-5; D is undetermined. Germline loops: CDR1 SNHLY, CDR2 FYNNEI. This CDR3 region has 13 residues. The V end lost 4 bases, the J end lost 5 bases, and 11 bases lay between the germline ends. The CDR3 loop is CASSGYEVETQYF. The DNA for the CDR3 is TGTGCCAGCAGTGGATATGAGGTTGAGACCCAGTACTTC.

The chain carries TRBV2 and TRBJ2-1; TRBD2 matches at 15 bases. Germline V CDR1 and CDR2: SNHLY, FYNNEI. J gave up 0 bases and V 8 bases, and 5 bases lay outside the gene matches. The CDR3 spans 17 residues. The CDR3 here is CASGGLAGGASYNEQFF. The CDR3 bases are TGTGCCAGCGGTGGACTAGCGGGAGGGGCCTCCTACAATGAGCAGTTCTTC. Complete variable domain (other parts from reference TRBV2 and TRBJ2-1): EPEVTQTPSHQVTQMGQEVILRCVPISNHLYFYWYRQILGQKVEFLVSFYNNEISEKSEIFDDQFSVERPDGSNFTLKIRSTKLEDSAMYFCASGGLAGGASYNEQFFGPGTRLTVL.

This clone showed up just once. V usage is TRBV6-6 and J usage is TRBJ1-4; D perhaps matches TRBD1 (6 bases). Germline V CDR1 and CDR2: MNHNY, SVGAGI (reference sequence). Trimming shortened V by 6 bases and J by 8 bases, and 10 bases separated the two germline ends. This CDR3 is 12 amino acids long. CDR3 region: CASSPGAEKLFF. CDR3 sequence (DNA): TGTGCCAGCAGCCCGGGGGCCGAAAAACTGTTTTTT.